These 5 T cell receptor beta chains were all obtained from the same sample, sequenced in a study of T cells after yellow fever vaccination. A single record per CDR3 protein comes from TCRdb applying MiXCR to the 5' RACE reads. The sample includes approximately 550,000 distinct CDR3 sequences, about a fifth of them seen just once. The sample in question was PBMCs, obtained 15 days after the yellow fever booster vaccination. These receptors all come from a man in his thirties or forties who received the YFV17D yellow fever vaccine.

This clonotype appeared many times. V and J are TRBV5-1 and TRBJ2-1, with D perhaps matching TRBD1 (6 bases). The CDR3 totals 13 residues. V lost 0 bases and J 7 bases, leaving 8 bases between the germline ends. The germline V gene has CDR1 SGHRS and CDR2 YFSETQ. The CDR3 nucleotides are TGCGCCAGCAGCTTGGTCCAGGGGAATGAGCAGTTCTTC. Translating it yields CASSLVQGNEQFF.

CDR3 sequence reads: CASSGLASSYNEQFF. The CDR3 DNA sequence: TGCGCCAGCAGCGGCCTAGCGAGCTCCTACAATGAGCAGTTCTTC. The gene calls are TRBV5-1 and TRBJ2-1, with a weak D call TRBD2 (6 bases). The CDR3 loop spans 15 amino acids. Germline V gene data show CDR1 as SGHRS and CDR2 as YFSETQ. V gave up 4 bases and J gave up 0 bases, with 11 bases separating them.

In DNA, the CDR3 is TGTGCCAGCAGCCCCCAGAGGGAGCTGTTTTTT. It yields the protein CASSPQRELFF. The chain links TRBV11-2 to TRBJ2-2; D call uncertain. The ends were cut back, 5 bases at V and 9 bases at J, with 7 bases in the middle. CDR1 SGHAT and CDR2 FQNNGV come from the germline V gene. This CDR3 contains 11 residues.

V usage is TRBV4-2 and J usage is TRBJ2-2; D unclear. Per the germline V gene, CDR1 is LGHNA and CDR2 is YNFKEQ. This CDR3 comprises 15 residues. V was cut by 0 bases and J by 4 bases, with 9 bases left in between. The CDR3 DNA reads TGTGCCAGCAGCCAAGAACGAAGGACCACCGGGGAGCTGTTTTTT. As protein: CASSQERRTTGELFF.

V gene TRBV7-2 combines with J gene TRBJ2-7, with 9 bases identical to TRBD2. Germline V gene data show CDR1 as SGHTA and CDR2 as FQGNSA. V lost 3 bases, J lost 6 bases, and 6 bases stayed unmatched. The CDR3 consists of 14 residues. This CDR3 reads CASSFGGRASEQYF. CDR3 in DNA: TGTGCCAGCAGCTTCGGCGGGAGGGCCAGCGAGCAGTACTTC.